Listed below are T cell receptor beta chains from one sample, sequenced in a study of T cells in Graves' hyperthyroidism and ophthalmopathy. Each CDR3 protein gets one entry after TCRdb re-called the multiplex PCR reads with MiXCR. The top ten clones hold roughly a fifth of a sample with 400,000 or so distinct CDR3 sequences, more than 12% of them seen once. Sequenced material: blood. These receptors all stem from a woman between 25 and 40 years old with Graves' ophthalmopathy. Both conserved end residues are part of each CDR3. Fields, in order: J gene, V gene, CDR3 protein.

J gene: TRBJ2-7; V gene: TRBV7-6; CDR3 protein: CVSSLGQSRGDEQYF
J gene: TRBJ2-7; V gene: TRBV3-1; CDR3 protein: CASSQDSGSYEQYF
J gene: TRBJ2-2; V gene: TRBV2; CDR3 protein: CASSHSGAPHRELFF
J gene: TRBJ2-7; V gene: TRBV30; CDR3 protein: CACKRTPYEQYF
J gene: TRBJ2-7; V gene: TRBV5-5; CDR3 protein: CASSSLGDRASEQYF
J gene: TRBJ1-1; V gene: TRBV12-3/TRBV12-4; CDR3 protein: CASSLTKNTEAFF
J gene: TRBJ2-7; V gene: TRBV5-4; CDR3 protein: CASSLKDYEQYF
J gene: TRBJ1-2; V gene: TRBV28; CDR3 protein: CASSLEAVYGYTF
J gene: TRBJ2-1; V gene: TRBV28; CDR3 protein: CASTGPGLATYNEQFF
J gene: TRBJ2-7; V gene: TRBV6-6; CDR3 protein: CASSYSSGGEQYF
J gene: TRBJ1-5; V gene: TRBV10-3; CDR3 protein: CATREGAGGYSNQPQHF
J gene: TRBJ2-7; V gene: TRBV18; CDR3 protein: CASSLGQEYEQYF
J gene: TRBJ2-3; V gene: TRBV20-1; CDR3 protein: CSARDRVRGTDTQYF
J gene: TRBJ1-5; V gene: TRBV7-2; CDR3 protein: CASSLERWTNQPQHF
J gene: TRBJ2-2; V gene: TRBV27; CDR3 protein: CASWRQGRPFGGRTGELFF
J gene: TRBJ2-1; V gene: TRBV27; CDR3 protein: CASRLKAGGYNEQFF
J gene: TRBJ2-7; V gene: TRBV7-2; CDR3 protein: CASSFTRGQTYEQYF
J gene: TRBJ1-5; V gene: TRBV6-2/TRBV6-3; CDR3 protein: CASTSQGDFQPQHF
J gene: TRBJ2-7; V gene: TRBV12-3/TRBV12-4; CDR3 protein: CASTLGGAGPTYEQYF
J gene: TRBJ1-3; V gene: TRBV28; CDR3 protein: CASSPDILGNTIYF
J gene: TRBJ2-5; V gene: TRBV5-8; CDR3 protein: CASSARLGWGTQYF
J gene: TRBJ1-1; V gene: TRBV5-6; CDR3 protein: CASRFFGTVNTEAFF
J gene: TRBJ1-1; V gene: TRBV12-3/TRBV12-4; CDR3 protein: CATTGGVTEAFF
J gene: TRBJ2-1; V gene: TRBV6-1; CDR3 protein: CASSESLAGNYNEQFF
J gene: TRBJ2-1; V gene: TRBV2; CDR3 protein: CASSEVWTSGGGRRPNNEQFF
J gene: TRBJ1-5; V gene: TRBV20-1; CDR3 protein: CSARNQVINQPQHF
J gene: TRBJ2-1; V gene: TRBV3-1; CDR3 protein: CASSQAGTSGGRGEQFF
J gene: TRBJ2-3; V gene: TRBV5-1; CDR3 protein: CASSTQRGGVTDTQYF
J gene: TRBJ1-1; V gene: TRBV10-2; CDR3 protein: CASSETYRATEAFF
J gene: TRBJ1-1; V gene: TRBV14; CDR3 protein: CASSQLIRTEAFF
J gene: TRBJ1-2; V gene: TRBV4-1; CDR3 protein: CASSPSGGTNYGYTF
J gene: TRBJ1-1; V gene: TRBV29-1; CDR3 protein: CSVEFPALNTEAFF
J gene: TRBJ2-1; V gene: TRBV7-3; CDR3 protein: CASSLRGRGTYYNEQFF
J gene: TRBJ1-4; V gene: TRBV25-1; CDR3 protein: CASSEDPPRDEKLFF
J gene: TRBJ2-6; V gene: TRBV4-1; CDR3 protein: CASSQVYSGANVLTF
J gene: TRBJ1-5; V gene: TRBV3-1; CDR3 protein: CASSQGLADNQPQHF
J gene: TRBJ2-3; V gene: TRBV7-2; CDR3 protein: CASSPRRGTDTQYF